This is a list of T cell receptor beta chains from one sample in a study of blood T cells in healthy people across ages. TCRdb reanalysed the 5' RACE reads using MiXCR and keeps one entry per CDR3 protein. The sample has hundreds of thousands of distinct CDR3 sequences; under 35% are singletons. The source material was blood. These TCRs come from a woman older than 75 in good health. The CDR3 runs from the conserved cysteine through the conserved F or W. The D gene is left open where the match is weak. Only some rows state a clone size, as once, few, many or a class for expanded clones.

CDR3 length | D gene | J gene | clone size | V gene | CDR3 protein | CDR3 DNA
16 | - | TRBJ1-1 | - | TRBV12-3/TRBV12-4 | CASSLSGRARGNEAFF | TGTGCCAGCAGTTTGAGCGGCAGGGCCCGTGGGAATGAAGCTTTCTTT
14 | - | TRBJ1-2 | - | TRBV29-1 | CSVPKRGGPYGYTF | TGCAGCGTCCCCAAACGGGGGGGTCCGTATGGCTACACCTTC
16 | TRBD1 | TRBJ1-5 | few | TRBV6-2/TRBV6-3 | CASSQQTGRSSQPQHF | TGTGCCAGCAGTCAACAGACAGGGCGCTCAAGCCAGCCCCAGCATTTT
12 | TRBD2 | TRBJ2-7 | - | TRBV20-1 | CSALSGTYEQYF | TGCAGTGCTCTTAGCGGGACCTACGAGCAGTACTTC
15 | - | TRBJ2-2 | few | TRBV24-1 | CATSDLSRSTGELFF | TGTGCCACCAGTGATCTCTCTCGAAGCACCGGGGAGCTGTTTTTT
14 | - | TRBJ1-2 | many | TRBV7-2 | CASGRVGGARGYTF | TGTGCCAGCGGCCGGGTAGGGGGGGCGCGTGGCTACACCTTC
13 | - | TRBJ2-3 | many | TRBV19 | CASNQSPTDTQYF | TGTGCCAGTAATCAGAGCCCCACAGATACGCAGTATTTT
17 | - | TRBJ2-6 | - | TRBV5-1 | CASSLAQGPSGANVLTF | TGCGCCAGCAGCTTAGCTCAAGGCCCCTCTGGGGCCAACGTCCTGACTTTC
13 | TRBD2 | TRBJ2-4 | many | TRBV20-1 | CSARRGGLNIQYF | TGCAGTGCTAGGCGGGGGGGCTTAAACATTCAGTACTTC
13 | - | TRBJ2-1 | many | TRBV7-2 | CASSLGHYNEQFF | TGTGCCAGCAGCTTAGGGCATTACAATGAGCAGTTCTTC
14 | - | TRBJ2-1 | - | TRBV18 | CASSLTRPSSEQFF | TGTGCCAGCTCACTTACGAGGCCGTCCAGTGAGCAGTTCTTC
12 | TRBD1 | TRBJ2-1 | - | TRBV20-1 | CSARDRGETQFF | TGCAGTGCTAGGGACAGGGGTGAGACCCAGTTCTTC
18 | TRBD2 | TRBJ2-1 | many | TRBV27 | CASTKTSGVFSSYNEQFF | TGTGCCAGCACCAAGACTAGCGGGGTTTTCAGCTCCTACAATGAGCAGTTCTTC
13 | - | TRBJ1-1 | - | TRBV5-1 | CASSLGQMTETFF | TGCGCCAGCAGCTTGGGACAGATGACCGAAACTTTCTTT
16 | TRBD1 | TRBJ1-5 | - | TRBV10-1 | CASLPGQGALNQPQHF | TGCGCCAGCCTTCCGGGACAGGGGGCTCTCAATCAGCCCCAGCATTTT
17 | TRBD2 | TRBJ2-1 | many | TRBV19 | CASSTMGKVAGSDEQFF | TGTGCCAGTAGTACAATGGGCAAGGTAGCGGGGAGCGATGAGCAGTTCTTC
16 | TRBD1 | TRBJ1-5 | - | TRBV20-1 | CSVIRLGVTGNQPQHF | TGCAGTGTTATTCGGCTGGGGGTGACAGGGAATCAGCCCCAGCATTTT
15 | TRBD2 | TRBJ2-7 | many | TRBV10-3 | CAIRDSGAPTYEQYF | TGTGCCATCAGGGATAGCGGGGCTCCGACCTACGAGCAGTACTTC
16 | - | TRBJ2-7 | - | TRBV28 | CASSLNGGSTSYEQYF | TGTGCCAGCAGTTTAAATGGTGGGAGTACGTCCTACGAGCAGTACTTC
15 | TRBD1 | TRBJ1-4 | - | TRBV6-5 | CASRSSAGTDGKLFF | TGTGCCAGCAGATCCTCAGCCGGGACAGACGGGAAACTGTTTTTT
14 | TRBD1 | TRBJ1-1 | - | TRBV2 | CASRTGGLGTEAFF | TGTGCCAGCAGGACAGGGGGCTTGGGCACTGAAGCTTTCTTT
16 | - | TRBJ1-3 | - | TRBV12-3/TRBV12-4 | CASSLRDRVSGNTIYF | TGTGCCAGCAGCCTCCGCGACAGAGTCTCTGGAAACACCATATATTTT
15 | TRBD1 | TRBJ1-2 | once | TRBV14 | CASSQWSRQGGGYTF | TGTGCCAGCAGCCAATGGTCTCGACAGGGCGGTGGCTACACCTTC
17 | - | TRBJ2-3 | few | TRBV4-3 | CASSPTRGGGPTDTQYF | TGCGCCAGCAGCCCCACAAGAGGGGGGGGGCCGACAGATACGCAGTATTTT
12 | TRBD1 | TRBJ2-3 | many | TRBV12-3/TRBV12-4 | CASKTGGDTQYF | TGTGCCAGCAAAACAGGGGGAGATACGCAGTATTTT
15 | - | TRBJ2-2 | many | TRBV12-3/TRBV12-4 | CASRTGTLNTGELFF | TGTGCCAGCAGGACCGGGACATTGAACACCGGGGAGCTGTTTTTT
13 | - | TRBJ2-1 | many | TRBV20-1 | CSAGQGIYNEQFF | TGCAGTGCTGGGCAGGGGATCTACAATGAGCAGTTCTTC
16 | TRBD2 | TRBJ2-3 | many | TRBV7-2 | CASSFSIAGTTDTQYF | TGTGCCAGCAGCTTCAGCATAGCGGGGACCACAGATACGCAGTATTTT
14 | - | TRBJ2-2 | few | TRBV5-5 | CASSFFDRTGELFF | TGTGCCAGCAGCTTCTTCGACAGGACCGGGGAGCTGTTTTTT
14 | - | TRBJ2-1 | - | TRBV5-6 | CASSLAGSYALQFF | TGTGCCAGCAGCTTGGCCGGGTCCTACGCCCTGCAGTTCTTC
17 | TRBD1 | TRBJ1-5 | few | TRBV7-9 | CASNKTGEWLGDQPQHF | TGTGCCAGCAACAAAACAGGGGAATGGCTAGGAGATCAGCCCCAGCATTTT
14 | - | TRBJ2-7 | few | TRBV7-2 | CASSSGSGPYEQYF | TGTGCCAGCAGCTCCGGATCAGGACCCTACGAGCAGTACTTC
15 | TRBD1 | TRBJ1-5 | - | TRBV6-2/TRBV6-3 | CASSQGDRSNQPQHF | TGTGCCAGCAGTCAGGGGGATCGGAGCAATCAGCCCCAGCATTTT
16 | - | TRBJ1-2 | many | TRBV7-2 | CASSFITGPESYGYTF | TGTGCCAGCAGCTTTATTACAGGTCCAGAGAGCTATGGCTACACCTTC
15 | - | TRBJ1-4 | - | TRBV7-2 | CASSAVWVPNEKLFF | TGTGCCAGCAGCGCTGTGTGGGTCCCGAATGAAAAACTGTTTTTT
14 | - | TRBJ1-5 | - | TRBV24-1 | CATIMGGTNQPQHF | TGTGCCACCATTATGGGGGGGACCAATCAGCCCCAGCATTTT
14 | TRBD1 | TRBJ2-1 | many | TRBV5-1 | CASSLVRGYNEQFF | TGCGCCAGCAGCTTGGTCAGGGGGTACAATGAGCAGTTCTTC
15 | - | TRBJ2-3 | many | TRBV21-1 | CASSKAGFRTDTQYF | TGTGCCAGCAGCAAAGCGGGGTTTCGCACAGATACGCAGTATTTT
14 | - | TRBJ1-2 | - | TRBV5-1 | CASSPTEGPYGYTF | TGCGCCAGCAGCCCTACTGAGGGGCCCTATGGCTACACCTTC
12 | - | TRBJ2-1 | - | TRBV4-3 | CASSQDAREQFF | TGCGCCAGCAGCCAAGATGCGCGGGAGCAGTTCTTC
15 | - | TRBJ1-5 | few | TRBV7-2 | CASSFSPGSNQPQHF | TGTGCCAGCAGCTTTTCCCCAGGTAGCAATCAGCCCCAGCATTTT
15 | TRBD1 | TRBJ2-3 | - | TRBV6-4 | CASSDPGTGSDTQYF | TGTGCCAGCAGTGACCCTGGGACAGGGTCAGATACGCAGTATTTT
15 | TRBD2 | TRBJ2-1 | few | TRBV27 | CASSLTSGAPNEQFF | TGTGCCAGCAGTCTGACTAGCGGGGCCCCCAATGAGCAGTTCTTC
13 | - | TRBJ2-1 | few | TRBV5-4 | CASSAGGWDRPFF | TGTGCCAGCAGCGCGGGAGGGTGGGACAGGCCGTTCTTC
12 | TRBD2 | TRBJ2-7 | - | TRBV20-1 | CSTGRAGDEQYF | TGCAGTACTGGCAGGGCGGGGGACGAGCAGTACTTC
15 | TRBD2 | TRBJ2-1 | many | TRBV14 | CASRLAGGPYNEQFF | TGTGCCAGCAGACTAGCGGGGGGGCCTTACAATGAGCAGTTCTTC
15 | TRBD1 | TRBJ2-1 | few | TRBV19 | CASSNRDRGHNEQFF | TGTGCCAGTAGTAACCGGGACAGGGGCCACAATGAGCAGTTCTTC
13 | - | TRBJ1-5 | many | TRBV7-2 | CASSFRGPQPQHF | TGTGCCAGCAGCTTTAGGGGACCTCAGCCCCAGCATTTT
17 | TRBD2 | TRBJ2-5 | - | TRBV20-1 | CSVLGGTSGGLQETQYF | TGCAGTGTCCTGGGGGGGACTAGCGGAGGGCTTCAAGAGACCCAGTACTTC
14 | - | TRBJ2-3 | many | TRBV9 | CASSVEPSTDTQYF | TGTGCCAGCAGCGTAGAACCCAGCACAGATACGCAGTATTTT